Given below is one T cell receptor beta chain in context. V shed 7 bases, J shed 7 bases, and the junction held 7 bases outside the gene matches. The CDR3 spans 13 residues. The sample is drawn from a study of blood T cell repertoires in COVID-19. For the study at large: Sites in the United States, Italy and Spain provided acute and convalescent COVID-19 samples.

Participants, 18 to 89 years old, spanned fewer than 30 US areas. Clinical history as reported by participants underpinned cohort assignment. In the source study's methods: The assay estimated nucleated cells by amplifying reference gene primers. Using immunoSEQ multiplex PCR, the repertoire was profiled, and TCRdb retains in-frame clones only, with some absent. The D gene and trimming were derived from the DNA, and the V and J assignments and clone size from that table. The sample has approximately 240,000 clones, around nine tenths seen once. The sequenced sample consisted of PBMCs or T cells enriched from blood (not recorded which). The TCR comes from a woman between 18 and 30 years old who had recovered from COVID-19. V gene TRBV12-3 or TRBV12-4 combines with J gene TRBJ1-1; 9 nucleotides match TRBD1. The CDR3 DNA follows: TGTGCCAGCACGACAGGGGGAGGAATTGAAGCTTTCTTT. Encoded protein: CASTTGGGIEAFF.